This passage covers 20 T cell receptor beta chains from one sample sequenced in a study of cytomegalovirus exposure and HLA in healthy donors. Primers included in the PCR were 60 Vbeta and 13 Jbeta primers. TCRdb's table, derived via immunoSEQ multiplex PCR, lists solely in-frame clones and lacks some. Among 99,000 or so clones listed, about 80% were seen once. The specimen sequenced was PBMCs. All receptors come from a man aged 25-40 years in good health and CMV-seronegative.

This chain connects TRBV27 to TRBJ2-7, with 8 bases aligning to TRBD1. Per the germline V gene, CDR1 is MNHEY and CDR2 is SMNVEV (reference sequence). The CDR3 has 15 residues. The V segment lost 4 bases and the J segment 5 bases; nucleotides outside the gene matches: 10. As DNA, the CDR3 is TGTGCCAGCAGTTCGGGGGACAGGCCGAAAGACGAGCAGTACTTC. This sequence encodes CASSSGDRPKDEQYF.

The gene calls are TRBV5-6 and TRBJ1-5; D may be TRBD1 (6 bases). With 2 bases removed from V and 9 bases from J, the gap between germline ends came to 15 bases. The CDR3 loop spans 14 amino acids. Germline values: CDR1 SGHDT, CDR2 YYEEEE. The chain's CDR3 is CASSFGTGFWPQHF. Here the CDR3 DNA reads TGTGCCAGCAGCTTCGGTACAGGGTTCTGGCCCCAGCATTTT.

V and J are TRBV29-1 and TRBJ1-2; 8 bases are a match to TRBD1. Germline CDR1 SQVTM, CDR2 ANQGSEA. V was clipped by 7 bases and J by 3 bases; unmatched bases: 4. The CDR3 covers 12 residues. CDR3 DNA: TGCAGCGGGGGACAGGCTGACTATGGCTACACCTTC. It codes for CSGGQADYGYTF.

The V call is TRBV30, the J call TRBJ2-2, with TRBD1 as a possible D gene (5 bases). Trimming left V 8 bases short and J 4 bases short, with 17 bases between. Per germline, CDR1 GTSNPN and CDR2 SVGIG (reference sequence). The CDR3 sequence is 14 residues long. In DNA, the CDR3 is TGTGCCCGGCTCTTGGTCAGGGCCACCGGGGAGCTGTTTTTT. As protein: CARLLVRATGELFF.

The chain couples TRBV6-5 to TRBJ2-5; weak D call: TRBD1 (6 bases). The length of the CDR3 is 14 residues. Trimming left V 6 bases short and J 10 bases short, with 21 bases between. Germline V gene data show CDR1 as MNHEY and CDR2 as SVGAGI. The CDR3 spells CASSLSKGQVGQYF. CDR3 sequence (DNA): TGTGCCAGCAGCCTAAGCAAGGGACAAGTTGGCCAGTACTTC.

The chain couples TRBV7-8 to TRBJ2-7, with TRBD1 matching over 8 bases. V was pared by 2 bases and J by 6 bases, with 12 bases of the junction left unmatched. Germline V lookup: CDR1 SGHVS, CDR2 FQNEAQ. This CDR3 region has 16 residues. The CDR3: CASSLPIERQGAEQYF. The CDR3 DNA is TGTGCCAGCAGCTTACCAATCGAACGTCAGGGGGCCGAGCAGTACTTC.

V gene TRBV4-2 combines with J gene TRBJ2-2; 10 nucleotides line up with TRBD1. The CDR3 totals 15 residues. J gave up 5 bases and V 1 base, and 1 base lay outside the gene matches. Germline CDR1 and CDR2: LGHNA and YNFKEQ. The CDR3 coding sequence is TGTGCCAGCAGCCAAGTGGGACAGGGGACCGGGGAGCTGTTTTTT. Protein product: CASSQVGQGTGELFF.

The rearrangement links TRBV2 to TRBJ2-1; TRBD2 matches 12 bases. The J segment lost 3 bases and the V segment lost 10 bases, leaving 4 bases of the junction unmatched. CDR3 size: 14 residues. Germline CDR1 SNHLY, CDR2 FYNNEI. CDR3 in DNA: TGTGCCATAAGACTAGCGGGAGTCTACAATGAGCAGTTCTTC. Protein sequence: CAIRLAGVYNEQFF.

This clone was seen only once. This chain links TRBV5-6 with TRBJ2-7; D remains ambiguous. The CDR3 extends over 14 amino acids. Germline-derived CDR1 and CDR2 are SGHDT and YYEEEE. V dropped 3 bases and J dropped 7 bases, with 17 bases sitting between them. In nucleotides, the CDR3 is TGTGCCAGCAGCTCCCGACTTCCGACTCAAGAGCAGTACTTC. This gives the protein CASSSRLPTQEQYF.

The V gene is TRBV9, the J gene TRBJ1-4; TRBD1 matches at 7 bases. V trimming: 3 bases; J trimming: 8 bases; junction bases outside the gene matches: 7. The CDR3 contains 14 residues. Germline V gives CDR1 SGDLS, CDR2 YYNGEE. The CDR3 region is CASSAAGDREKLFF. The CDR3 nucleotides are TGTGCCAGCAGCGCTGCCGGGGACAGAGAAAAACTGTTTTTT.

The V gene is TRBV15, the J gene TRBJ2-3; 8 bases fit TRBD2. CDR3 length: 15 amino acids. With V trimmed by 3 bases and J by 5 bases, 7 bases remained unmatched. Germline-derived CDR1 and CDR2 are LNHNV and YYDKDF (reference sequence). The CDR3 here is CATSREAGGIDTQYF. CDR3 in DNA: TGTGCCACCAGCAGGGAGGCGGGGGGCATAGATACGCAGTATTTT.

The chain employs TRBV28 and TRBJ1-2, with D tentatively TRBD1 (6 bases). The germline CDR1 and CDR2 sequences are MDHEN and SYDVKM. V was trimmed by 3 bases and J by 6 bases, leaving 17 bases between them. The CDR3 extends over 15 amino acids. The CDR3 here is CASSLQPSGADGYTF. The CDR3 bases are TGTGCCAGCAGTTTGCAACCCTCAGGGGCCGATGGCTACACCTTC.

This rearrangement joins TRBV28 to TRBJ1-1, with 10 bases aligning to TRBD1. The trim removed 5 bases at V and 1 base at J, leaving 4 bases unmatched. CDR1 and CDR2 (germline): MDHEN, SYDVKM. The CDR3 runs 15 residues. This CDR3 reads CASSPGDRGNTEAFF. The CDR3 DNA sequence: TGTGCCAGCAGTCCCGGGGACAGGGGGAACACTGAAGCTTTCTTT.

The chain's CDR3 is CASSIAGGTDTQYF. In DNA, the CDR3 is TGTGCCAGTAGTATAGCGGGAGGCACAGATACGCAGTATTTT. This chain links TRBV19 with TRBJ2-3, with D possibly being TRBD2 (6 bases). CDR1 and CDR2 from the germline V gene are LNHDA and SQIVND (reference sequence). Trimming pared 1 base from V and 1 base from J, leaving 6 bases between. CDR3 length: 14 residues.

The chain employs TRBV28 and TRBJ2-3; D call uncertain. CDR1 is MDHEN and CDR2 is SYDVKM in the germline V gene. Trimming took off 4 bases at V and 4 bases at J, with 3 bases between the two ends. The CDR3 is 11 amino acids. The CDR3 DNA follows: TGTGCCAGCAGTTCTGCAGATACGCAGTATTTT. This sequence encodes CASSSADTQYF.

In nucleotides, the CDR3 is TGTGCCAGCAGCGTAGCCGAGCGGTCTCTCGAGCAGTACTTC. It translates to CASSVAERSLEQYF. This chain uses TRBV9 with TRBJ2-7, with a tentative D call TRBD2 (5 bases). Deletions cut 0 bases from V and 6 bases from J, with 13 bases between. The germline gives CDR1 SGDLS, CDR2 YYNGEE. This CDR3 comprises 14 residues.

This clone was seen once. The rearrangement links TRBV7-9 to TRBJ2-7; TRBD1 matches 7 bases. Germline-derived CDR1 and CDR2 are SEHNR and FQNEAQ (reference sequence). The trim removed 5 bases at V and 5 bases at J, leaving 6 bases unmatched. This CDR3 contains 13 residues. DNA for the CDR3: TGTGCCAGCAGCCCCAGACAGGGAGACGAGCAGTACTTC. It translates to CASSPRQGDEQYF.

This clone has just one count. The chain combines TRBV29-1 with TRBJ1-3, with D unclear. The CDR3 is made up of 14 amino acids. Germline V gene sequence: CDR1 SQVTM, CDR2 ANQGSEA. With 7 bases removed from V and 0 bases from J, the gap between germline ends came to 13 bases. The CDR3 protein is CSGRWRSSGNTIYF. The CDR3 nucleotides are TGCAGCGGTCGGTGGAGAAGCTCTGGAAACACCATATATTTT.

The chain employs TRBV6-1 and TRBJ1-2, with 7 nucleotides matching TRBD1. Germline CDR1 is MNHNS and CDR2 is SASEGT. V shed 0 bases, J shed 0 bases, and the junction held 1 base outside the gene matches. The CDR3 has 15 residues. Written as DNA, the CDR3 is TGTGCCAGCAGTGAAGCAGGGACAGCTAACTATGGCTACACCTTC. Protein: CASSEAGTANYGYTF.

The CDR3 region is CASSFGTGGAGQPQHF. The CDR3 DNA is TGCGCCAGCAGCTTTGGGACAGGGGGCGCAGGTCAGCCCCAGCATTTT. The chain carries TRBV5-1 and TRBJ1-5, with 12 bases that match TRBD1. There are 16 residues in the CDR3. Looked up from germline, CDR1 is SGHRS and CDR2 is YFSETQ. V gave up 2 bases and J gave up 6 bases; unmatched junction bases: 6. Combining the CDR3 with reference TRBV5-1 and TRBJ1-5 gives the whole variable domain KAGVTQTPRYLIKTRGQQVTLSCSPISGHRSVSWYQQTPGQGLQFLFEYFSETQRNKGNFPGRFSGRQFSNSRSEMNVSTLELGDSALYLCASSFGTGGAGQPQHFGDGTRLSIL.